Following are 21 T cell receptor beta chains from one sample sequenced in a study of control samples from healthy donors and cancer patients (dated by TCRdb to 2018 to 2020). Receptors were amplified or captured by the immunoSEQ multiplex PCR assay. The table was pulled from immuneACCESS by TCRdb, which kept in-frame rearrangements only. Such tables lose some clones; where checked, under half of the loss comes from unresolved V genes, and the rest has no known cause. The sample yields about 160,000 clones; approximately 90% were counted once. Together, the top ten hold 0.68% of the sample. Specimen: blood. The receptors stem from a woman in her 30s in good health.

This chain uses TRBV29-1 with TRBJ1-4; D gene uncertain. V gave up 4 bases and J gave up 10 bases, with 16 bases separating them. The germline CDR1 and CDR2 sequences are SQVTM and ANQGSEA. The CDR3 is made up of 13 amino acids. CDR3 bases: TGCAGCGTTGGTTGGACGGAAGGTGGAAAACTGTTTTTT. Translating gives CSVGWTEGGKLFF.

V is TRBV19 and J is TRBJ1-1, with TRBD1 identical over 7 bases. J lost 1 base, V lost 5 bases, and 10 bases had no gene match. The CDR3 totals 16 residues. Germline CDR1 reads LNHDA; CDR2 reads SQIVND (reference sequence). CDR3 nucleotide sequence: TGTGCCAGTAGTCTCCGGACAGGCCAAAGGAACACTGAAGCTTTCTTT. This encodes CASSLRTGQRNTEAFF.

V gene TRBV2 combines with J gene TRBJ2-3; 7 positions match TRBD2. Germline trimming cut 3 bases from V and 0 bases from J; bases unmatched to any gene: 6. Germline assignment: CDR1 SNHLY and CDR2 FYNNEI. The CDR3 is 16 amino acids. The CDR3 reads CASSDVERGSTDTQYF. The CDR3 DNA follows: TGTGCCAGCAGTGATGTCGAGCGGGGAAGCACAGATACGCAGTATTTT. The entire variable domain, with the rest obtained from reference TRBV2 and TRBJ2-3, is as follows: EPEVTQTPSHQVTQMGQEVILRCVPISNHLYFYWYRQILGQKVEFLVSFYNNEISEKSEIFDDQFSVERPDGSNFTLKIRSTKLEDSAMYFCASSDVERGSTDTQYFGPGTRLTVL.

CDR3 sequence (DNA): TGTGCCACCAGCAGAGTGGGTCAAGGGCCCCAGCATTTT. Translation gives CATSRVGQGPQHF. The chain links TRBV15 to TRBJ1-5; D gene unclear. CDR3 length: 13 amino acids. CDR1 is LNHNV, CDR2 YYDKDF, per germline (reference sequence). Trimming took off 1 base at V and 9 bases at J, with 10 bases between the two ends. Combining the CDR3 with reference TRBV15 and TRBJ1-5 gives the whole variable domain DAMVIQNPRYQVTQFGKPVTLSCSQTLNHNVMYWYQQKSSQAPKLLFHYYDKDFNNEADTPDNFQSRRPNTSFCFLDIRSPGLGDTAMYLCATSRVGQGPQHFGDGTRLSIL.

V and J are TRBV13 and TRBJ2-5, with 9 positions matching TRBD2. CDR1 and CDR2 (germline): PRHDT, FYEKMQ (reference sequence). Unmatched junction bases numbered 9, after V lost 2 bases and J lost 5 bases. The CDR3 totals 16 residues. In nucleotides, the CDR3 is TGTGCCAGCAGCTTAATCCCAGCGGGAGGCCAGGAGACCCAGTACTTC. It translates to CASSLIPAGGQETQYF.

This chain joins TRBV27 and TRBJ2-5; 9 nucleotides match TRBD2. The V gene end was trimmed by 3 bases and the J gene end by 2 bases; junction bases not matched to a gene: 1. The V gene's germline CDR1 is MNHEY and CDR2 SMNVEV (reference sequence). The CDR3 spans 14 residues. CDR3 loop: CASSFLAGQETQYF. The CDR3 DNA follows: TGTGCCAGCAGTTTCCTAGCGGGACAAGAGACCCAGTACTTC.

This chain uses TRBV6-4 with TRBJ1-2; no clear D gene. CDR1 MRHNA and CDR2 SNTAGT come from the germline V gene. The CDR3 loop spans 14 amino acids. V was trimmed by 4 bases and J by 8 bases, leaving 17 bases between them. For the CDR3, the DNA is TGTGCCAGCAGTGCCCAGATGGGTACCGGAGGCTACACCTTC. Protein product: CASSAQMGTGGYTF.

The V call is TRBV18, the J call TRBJ1-6; the D is unclear. Germline loops: CDR1 KGHSH, CDR2 LQKENI. The CDR3 is 16 amino acids. Deletions cut 3 bases from V and 7 bases from J, with 16 bases between. CDR3 sequence: CASSPSRGSENSPLHF. For the CDR3, the DNA is TGTGCCAGCTCACCGTCGAGAGGGTCGGAGAATTCACCCCTCCACTTT.

The chain uses TRBV5-1 and TRBJ2-7; 12 bases map to TRBD1. The J call is in doubt because the DNA end fits TRBJ2-1 better. Germline CDR1 reads SGHRS; CDR2 reads YFSETQ. The CDR3 sequence is 14 residues long. CDR3 residues: CASSPGQGAYEQFF. The DNA for the CDR3 is TGCGCCAGCTCACCGGGACAGGGGGCCTATGAGCAGTTCTTC.

This chain uses TRBV5-4 with TRBJ2-1, with D perhaps matching TRBD2 (5 bases). V lost 1 base to trimming and J lost 5 bases, with 13 bases between them. The CDR3 totals 15 residues. Germline CDR1 and CDR2: SGHNT and YYREEE (reference sequence). CDR3 region: CASSLIRGKNNEQFF. The CDR3 bases are TGTGCCAGCAGCTTGATCCGGGGAAAAAACAATGAGCAGTTCTTC.

The chain couples TRBV29-1 to TRBJ1-1, with D perhaps TRBD1 (5 bases). This CDR3 is built from 12 residues. CDR1 is SQVTM, CDR2 ANQGSEA, per germline. V lost 6 bases and J lost 3, with 11 bases in between. The CDR3 bases are TGCAGCGTCTCACAGGACTACACTGAAGCTTTCTTT. Residues: CSVSQDYTEAFF.

The genes are TRBV6-5 and TRBJ1-2; D not resolved. CDR1 MNHEY and CDR2 SVGAGI come from the germline V gene. V lost 2 bases, J lost 8 bases, and 15 bases lay in between. CDR3 length: 14 amino acids. The CDR3 loop is CASSYQYKDGGYTF. CDR3 in DNA: TGTGCCAGCAGTTACCAGTATAAGGACGGGGGCTACACCTTC.

V and J are TRBV10-1 and TRBJ2-1, with 10 bases identical to TRBD2. Germline V gene lookup returns CDR1 WNHNN and CDR2 SYGVQD (reference sequence). Trimming took 6 bases from V and 16 from J; bases not matched to a gene: 12. This CDR3 region has 13 residues. The CDR3 bases are TGCGCCAGCAGCCCTAGCGGGAGCGGGTCGGTATTCTTC. Its translation: CASSPSGSGSVFF.

V gene TRBV12-5 combines with J gene TRBJ2-3; TRBD2 matches at 12 bases. The CDR3 consists of 17 residues. The germline gives CDR1 LGHNT, CDR2 FRNRAP. V lost 5 bases to trimming and J lost 2 bases; unmatched junction nucleotides: 8. The CDR3 bases are TGTGCTAGTGGTCTAGGGACTAGCGGGTTATCCACAGATACGCAGTATTTT. Protein: CASGLGTSGLSTDTQYF.

The chain recombines TRBV27 with TRBJ2-3; 9 bases are shared with TRBD2. The CDR3 has 18 amino acids. J lost 6 bases, V lost 3 bases, and 16 bases had no gene match. Germline loops: CDR1 MNHEY, CDR2 SMNVEV (reference sequence). CDR3 in amino acids: CASSFATSGTRWGDTQYF. The CDR3 bases are TGTGCCAGCAGTTTCGCGACTAGCGGAACTCGGTGGGGCGATACGCAGTATTTT.

The V and J genes are TRBV18 and TRBJ2-3, with unresolved D. The CDR3 runs to 14 residues. Trimming removed 4 bases from V and 3 bases from J, with 11 bases in between. Germline CDR1 KGHSH, CDR2 LQKENI. DNA of the CDR3: TGTGCCAGCTCACACGACAAGAGGACAGATACGCAGTATTTT. Translating it yields CASSHDKRTDTQYF.

This clone occurred once. The rearrangement uses TRBV19 and TRBJ1-5; D gene ambiguous. V lost 2 bases to trimming and J lost 2 bases, with 7 bases between them. The CDR3 spans 14 residues. Germline V CDR1 and CDR2: LNHDA, SQIVND (reference sequence). The CDR3: CASSIYRGNQPQHF. CDR3 sequence (DNA): TGTGCCAGTAGTATATATCGGGGCAATCAGCCCCAGCATTTT.

This clone was seen once. The chain is built from TRBV6-6 and TRBJ1-1; D may be TRBD1 (5 bases). CDR3 length equals 13 residues. Looked up from germline, CDR1 is MNHNY and CDR2 is SVGAGI (reference sequence). V lost 6 bases, J lost 3 bases, and 11 bases lay in between. The CDR3 sequence is CASRPLRDTEAFF. The CDR3 region has the DNA TGTGCCAGCAGGCCACTCAGGGACACTGAAGCTTTCTTT.

The chain carries TRBV7-9 and TRBJ1-2; D might be TRBD1 (6 bases). The germline V and J ends were trimmed by 5 bases and 4 bases, with 11 bases remaining between them. CDR1 is SEHNR, CDR2 FQNEAQ, per germline (reference sequence). The length of the CDR3 is 13 residues. The CDR3 DNA follows: TGTGCCAGCAGCCCGCCGGGGGCCTATGGCTACACCTTC. It encodes CASSPPGAYGYTF.

Details on this clone: At one end, the junction sequence differs from germline, possibly due to a read error. The chain uses TRBV2 and TRBJ2-5; 10 bases map to TRBD2. Germline CDR1 and CDR2: SNHLY and FYNNEI. The length of the CDR3 is 17 residues. The CDR3 loop reads CASSARLAGVGQEAQYF. Here the CDR3 DNA reads TGTGCCAGCAGTGCGAGGCTAGCGGGAGTGGGGCAAGAGGCCCAGTACTTC.

The chain has TRBV4-3 and TRBJ2-1; either TRBD1 or TRBD2 may fit D (5 bases each). The CDR3 contains 19 residues. The V gene lost 1 base and the J gene lost 4 bases, with 23 bases spanning the gap. Germline V gene lookup returns CDR1 LGHNA and CDR2 YSLEER. CDR3 protein: CASSQGPPGDPMGYNEQFF. The DNA of the CDR3 is TGCGCCAGCAGCCAAGGTCCTCCCGGGGACCCTATGGGATACAATGAGCAGTTCTTC.